This T cell receptor (beta chain) was recovered during a study of blood T cell repertoires in COVID-19 (dated by TCRdb to 2019 to 2021). Background for the entire study: Samples from collaborators originated in the United States, Italy and Spain and spanned both the acute and convalescent phases of COVID-19. The material from the prospective study consisted of cDNA or gDNA derived from T cells, B-cell-depleted T cells, or PBMCs. HLA class I and class II types, where available, came from metadata supplied by the sample provider rather than from assay-based typing. The samples were drawn from two sources: the first 160 participants of the ongoing ImmuneRACE study, and 1,000 to 1,500 subjects contributed by 6 global collaborators. The repertoires were released in a freely available public database meant as a resource for research on the immune response to SARS-CoV-2. The sample metadata nearly always contained a de-identified subject ID, COVID-19 status, age in years and sex. Deeply sampled blood TCRbeta repertoires from subjects exposed to, actively infected with, or recovered from COVID-19 were included in the dataset.

The junction carries 14 bases between V and J, which are trimmed by 5 bases and 6 bases respectively. There are 13 amino acids in the CDR3, from cysteine to phenylalanine inclusive. Of the read, only the CDR3 DNA is kept; its 39 bases are in frame from base 1. CDR1 SGHAT and CDR2 FQNNGV were looked up in the germline V gene. Note on this clone: The antigen this receptor binds is unknown. No much larger clonotype is one base removed from it; base qualities were not supplied.

The immunoSEQ Assay, a bias-controlled multiplex PCR, was used to amplify TCRbeta CDR3 regions from genomic DNA. Per the authors' processing: The number of nucleated cells in each sample was estimated from the amplification of reference gene primers within the assay. Sequence reads were collapsed and filtered to measure the absolute abundance of every unique TCRbeta CDR3 rearrangement. For each sample, productive Simpson clonality was calculated as the square root of Simpson's diversity index across productive rearrangements. TCRdb obtained this table from immuneACCESS and retained in-frame rearrangements with V and J assigned. These tables miss some clones; where compared with another copy, unresolved V genes account for less than half of the shortfall, and the remainder is unexplained. V, J and clone size are those of that table, while D and trimming were read from the DNA. The sample records 130,000 or so clones, roughly 91% of which are singletons. About 4.4% of the sample rests with the top ten.

The research as a whole found: Clinical and demographic metadata were provided uncurated, with the amount varying by source and participant.

One collaborating source in Seattle enrolled patients while the patients were actively infected and followed the patients over time throughout the course of disease. The collaborating institutions used their own protocols to collect whole blood in K2EDTA tubes. For TCRbeta analysis, collaborator samples were shipped as frozen whole blood, as isolated PBMCs, or as DNA extracted from either sample type. The sample comprised peripheral blood. The sequence was collected from a man in his sixties with COVID-19, enrolled during active disease. Recombination linked TRBV11-2 to TRBJ2-7, with a tentative D gene TRBD1 over 6 matching bases. The sequenced DNA: TGTGCCAGCAGCATTGGACAGATAGTCGAGCAGTACTTC. The encoded protein is CASSIGQIVEQYF. Beyond the CDR3, the reference TRBV11-2 and TRBJ2-7 genes provide the residues; the full variable domain reads: EAGVAQSPRYKIIEKRQSVAFWCNPISGHATLYWYQQILGQGPKLLIQFQNNGVVDDSQLPKDRFSAERLKGVDSTLKIQPAKLEDSAVYLCASSIGQIVEQYFGPGTRLTVT.